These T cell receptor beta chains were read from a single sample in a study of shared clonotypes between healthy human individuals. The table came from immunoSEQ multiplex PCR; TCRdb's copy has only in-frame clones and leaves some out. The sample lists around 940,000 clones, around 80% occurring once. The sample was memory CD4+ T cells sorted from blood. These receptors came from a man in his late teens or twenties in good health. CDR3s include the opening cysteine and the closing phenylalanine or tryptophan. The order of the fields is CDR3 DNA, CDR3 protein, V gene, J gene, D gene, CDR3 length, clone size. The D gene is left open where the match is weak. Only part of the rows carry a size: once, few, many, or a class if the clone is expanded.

TGCAGTGCTAGGGATGTCTATGGCTACACCTTC,CSARDVYGYTF,TRBV20-1,TRBJ1-2,.,11,many
TGTGCCAGCTCACCGAGCAGGGGACCATACGAGCAGTACTTC,CASSPSRGPYEQYF,TRBV18,TRBJ2-7,.,14,.
TGTGCCAGCAGCTTTCGATTAGGACAGCCCCAGCATTTT,CASSFRLGQPQHF,TRBV11-2,TRBJ1-5,.,13,.
TGTGCCTGGAGTGTATTCCAGGAGCAGTACTTC,CAWSVFQEQYF,TRBV30,TRBJ2-5,.,11,.
TGTGCCAGCAGTTCGAATCCCCCGGCAGATACGCAGTATTTT,CASSSNPPADTQYF,TRBV6-5,TRBJ2-3,.,14,.
TGTGTCACCAGCATGGGGTCCTATAATTCACCCCTCCACTTT,CVTSMGSYNSPLHF,TRBV28,TRBJ1-6,.,14,.
TGCGCCAGCAGCCAAGATCGAGGGTTAGCGGGGCACTACGAGCAGTACTTC,CASSQDRGLAGHYEQYF,TRBV4-1,TRBJ2-7,TRBD2,17,.
TGCGCCAGCAGTGAGTTTGCGGGGTACAATGAGCAGTTCTTC,CASSEFAGYNEQFF,TRBV10-2,TRBJ2-1,.,14,.
TGTGCCAGCAGCTTACTCGGGGCCAACACTGAAGCTTTCTTT,CASSLLGANTEAFF,TRBV7-9,TRBJ1-1,.,14,.
TGTGCCAGCAGCTTAAACTTAGGATGGGATACGCAGTATTTT,CASSLNLGWDTQYF,TRBV7-6,TRBJ2-3,.,14,few
TGTGCCAGCACCGAGTGGCAGGGGAGGGCCGGGGAGCTGTTTTTT,CASTEWQGRAGELFF,TRBV6-1,TRBJ2-2,.,15,few
TGTGCCAGCAGCTCGATTGGGTGGACACCGAATTCACCCCTCCACTTT,CASSSIGWTPNSPLHF,TRBV7-3,TRBJ1-6,.,16,once
TGTGCCAGCAGAGGGACAGGGAAGTCTGGGGCCAACGTCCTGACTTTC,CASRGTGKSGANVLTF,TRBV2,TRBJ2-6,TRBD1,16,.
TGTGCCAGCAGCTTAGTGGGTGTCGGTCTGAATAGCAATCAGCCCCAGCATTTT,CASSLVGVGLNSNQPQHF,TRBV7-2,TRBJ1-5,.,18,.
TGTACCACCTCGGGGGCCAAAAACATTCAGTACTTC,CTTSGAKNIQYF,TRBV7-2,TRBJ2-4,.,12,.
TGTGCCAGCAGACAAGACGGGAACACTGAAGCTTTCTTT,CASRQDGNTEAFF,TRBV6-6,TRBJ1-1,.,13,few
TGTGCCAGCAGAGAGGGGAACAATCAGCCCCAGCATTTT,CASREGNNQPQHF,TRBV6-1,TRBJ1-5,.,13,.
TGTGCCAGCAGCCCAGGACCAGGGGCCTACGAGCAGTACTTC,CASSPGPGAYEQYF,TRBV11-3,TRBJ2-7,.,14,.
TGTGCCTGGGACGGAGGGGGAGATACGCAGTATTTT,CAWDGGGDTQYF,TRBV30,TRBJ2-3,.,12,.
TGTGCCAGCAGCTTACAAATCCCAGCTTCACCCCTCCACTTT,CASSLQIPASPLHF,TRBV11-2,TRBJ1-6,.,14,.
TGTGCCAGCAGTCCGACGGCAACTAATGAAAAACTGTTTTTT,CASSPTATNEKLFF,TRBV6-5,TRBJ1-4,.,14,.
TGTGCCAGCAGCCCCCGAGGGCTAGGGGAGACCCAGTACTTC,CASSPRGLGETQYF,TRBV7-2,TRBJ2-5,.,14,.
TGTGCCAGCAGGGACAGGGCCACTGAAGCTTTCTTT,CASRDRATEAFF,TRBV25-1,TRBJ1-1,TRBD1,12,few
TGTGCCAGCTCACCACCTAGCGGGAGAACAGATACGCAGTATTTT,CASSPPSGRTDTQYF,TRBV18,TRBJ2-3,TRBD2,15,.
TGTGCCAGCAGCCACCTAGGACAGGGGGGAAACTATGGCTACACCTTC,CASSHLGQGGNYGYTF,TRBV4-2,TRBJ1-2,TRBD1,16,.
TGTGCCAGCAGCGTAGCGGCGAGCCTGAGCGGGGAGCTGTTTTTT,CASSVAASLSGELFF,TRBV9,TRBJ2-2,.,15,.
TGCAGCGTTCGAGCGGGAGGGCAATCCAATGAGCAGTTCTTC,CSVRAGGQSNEQFF,TRBV29-1,TRBJ2-1,TRBD2,14,.